This T cell receptor (beta chain) came from a study of blood T cell repertoires in COVID-19. At the level of the study: The origin of the acute and convalescent COVID-19 samples was the United States, Italy and Spain. In each case, the material was cDNA or gDNA derived from T cells, B-cell-depleted T cells, or PBMCs.

This clone has just one count. The CDR3 sequence is 17 residues long. Germline V gene sequence: CDR1 KGHSH, CDR2 LQKENI. Trimming took 2 bases from V and 3 from J, leaving 20 bases between them. As handled by the study authors: Estimation of nucleated cell counts was performed using reference gene primer amplification. The table came from immunoSEQ multiplex PCR; TCRdb's copy has only in-frame clones and leaves some out. The V and J calls and clone size were taken over from that table, and D and trimming were inferred from the DNA. This table has approximately 130,000 clones, around 83% appearing once.

The TCR comes from a human donor in a cohort sampled during active COVID-19. The specimen was peripheral blood. This chain links TRBV18 with TRBJ2-7; D possibly corresponds to TRBD1 (5 bases). The CDR3 loop reads CASSPDDAARTNYEQYF. The CDR3 DNA sequence: TGTGCCAGCTCACCAGATGACGCCGCACGGACAAACTACGAGCAGTACTTC.